The 8 T cell receptor beta chains below all came from one sample that was sequenced in a study of PD-L1 blockade in urothelial cancer. Sequenced by immunoSEQ multiplex PCR; TCRdb stores in-frame clones only, minus some. The sample contains about 88,000 clones, 90% to 95% of which appear only once. The sequenced sample was PBMCs, obtained around atezolizumab (anti-PD-L1) treatment. These TCRs come from a man aged 60 to 69 with urothelial cancer.

This clone was seen a few times. The chain has TRBV6-6 and TRBJ1-1; the D gene is possibly TRBD1 (5 bases). The CDR3 contains 14 residues. Germline V CDR1 and CDR2: MNHNY, SVGAGI (reference sequence). Trimming cost V 5 bases and J 0 bases, with 10 bases left between them. Here the CDR3 reads CASSLTAMNTEAFF. For the CDR3, the DNA is TGTGCCAGCAGTCTGACAGCCATGAACACTGAAGCTTTCTTT.

J is TRBJ2-2 and V is TRBV4-3; the D is unclear. From germline, CDR1 is LGHNA and CDR2 YSLEER. Trimming left V 9 bases short and J 2 bases short, with 22 bases between. CDR3 size: 17 residues. Here the CDR3 reads CASSKVGNRHNTGELFF. The CDR3 nucleotides read TGCGCCAGTTCCAAGGTCGGCAACAGACACAACACCGGGGAGCTGTTTTTT.

This chain links TRBV6-5 with TRBJ2-2, with D possibly TRBD2 on 6 matching bases. V gave up 4 bases and J gave up 1 base, with 13 bases separating them. Germline CDR1 is MNHEY and CDR2 is SVGAGI. The CDR3 is 16 residues long. In DNA form, the CDR3 reads TGTGCCAGCAGTTGGCGCGGGGTCCAGAACACCGGGGAGCTGTTTTTT. Translating it yields CASSWRGVQNTGELFF.

J is TRBJ1-2 and V is TRBV5-4; D call uncertain. CDR1 is SGHNT, CDR2 YYREEE, per germline (reference sequence). V lost 1 base, J lost 8 bases, and 21 bases lay in between. The CDR3 covers 16 residues. The CDR3 is CASSLFGRLPSKGYTF. DNA for the CDR3: TGTGCCAGCAGCTTGTTCGGCAGGCTCCCCTCTAAGGGCTACACCTTC.

The chain is built from TRBV5-4 and TRBJ2-1; 10 bases are shared with TRBD1. Germline CDR1 and CDR2: SGHNT and YYREEE (reference sequence). The CDR3 is made up of 13 amino acids. V shed 7 bases and J 8 bases; nucleotides not matched to a gene: 6. CDR3 protein: CASARQGAHEQFF. DNA for the CDR3: TGTGCCAGCGCCCGACAGGGGGCACATGAGCAGTTCTTC.

The chain recombines TRBV5-1 with TRBJ2-3; maybe TRBD1 (7 bases). Trimming removed 3 bases at V and 4 bases at J, with 15 bases between. The CDR3 runs to 15 residues. Per germline, CDR1 SGHRS and CDR2 YFSETQ. CDR3 nucleotides: TGCGCCAGCAGCTCCAGACAGGGAGGTTCAGATACGCAGTATTTT. It is translated as CASSSRQGGSDTQYF.

The J gene is TRBJ2-1, the V gene TRBV5-1; D remains unclear. Germline V gene data show CDR1 as SGHRS and CDR2 as YFSETQ. V gave up 0 bases and J gave up 6 bases, with 16 bases separating them. The CDR3 sequence is 16 residues long. CDR3 amino acids: CASSLGDSFFGNEQFF. Written as DNA, the CDR3 is TGCGCCAGCAGCTTGGGAGATAGTTTCTTCGGCAATGAGCAGTTCTTC.

V and J are TRBV11-2 and TRBJ2-1; possibly TRBD2 for D (5 bases). Per germline, CDR1 SGHAT and CDR2 FQNNGV. The CDR3 consists of 15 residues. The V gene lost 1 base and the J gene lost 5 bases, with 12 bases spanning the gap. CDR3 region: CASSLGLPPNNEQFF. The DNA of the CDR3 is TGTGCCAGCAGCTTAGGACTACCTCCGAACAATGAGCAGTTCTTC. The entire variable domain, with the rest obtained from reference TRBV11-2 and TRBJ2-1, is as follows: EAGVAQSPRYKIIEKRQSVAFWCNPISGHATLYWYQQILGQGPKLLIQFQNNGVVDDSQLPKDRFSAERLKGVDSTLKIQPAKLEDSAVYLCASSLGLPPNNEQFFGPGTRLTVL.